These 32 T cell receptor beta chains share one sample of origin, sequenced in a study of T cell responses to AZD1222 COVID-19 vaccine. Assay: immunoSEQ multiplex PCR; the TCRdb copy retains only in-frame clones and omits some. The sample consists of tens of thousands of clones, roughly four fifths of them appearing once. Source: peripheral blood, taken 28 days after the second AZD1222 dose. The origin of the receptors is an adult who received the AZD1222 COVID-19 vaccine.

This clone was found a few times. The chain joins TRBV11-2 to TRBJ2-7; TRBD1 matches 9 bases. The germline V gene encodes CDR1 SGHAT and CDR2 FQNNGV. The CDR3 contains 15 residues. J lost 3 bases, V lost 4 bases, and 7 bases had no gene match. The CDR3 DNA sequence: TGTGCCAGCAGCTCGAGAGGACAGGGGAGCTACGAGCAGTACTTC. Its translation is CASSSRGQGSYEQYF.

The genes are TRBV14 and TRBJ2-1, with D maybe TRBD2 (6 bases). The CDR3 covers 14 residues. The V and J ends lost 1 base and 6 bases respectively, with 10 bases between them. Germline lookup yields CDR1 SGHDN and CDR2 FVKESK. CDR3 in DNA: TGTGCCAGCAGCCAAGGACTAGTACGCAATGAGCAGTTCTTC. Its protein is CASSQGLVRNEQFF.

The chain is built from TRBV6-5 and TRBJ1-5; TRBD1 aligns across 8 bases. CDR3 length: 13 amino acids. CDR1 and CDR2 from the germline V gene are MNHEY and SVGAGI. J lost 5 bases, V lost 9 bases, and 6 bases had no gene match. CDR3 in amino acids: CASQDRAYQPQHF. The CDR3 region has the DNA TGTGCCAGTCAGGACAGGGCGTATCAGCCCCAGCATTTT.

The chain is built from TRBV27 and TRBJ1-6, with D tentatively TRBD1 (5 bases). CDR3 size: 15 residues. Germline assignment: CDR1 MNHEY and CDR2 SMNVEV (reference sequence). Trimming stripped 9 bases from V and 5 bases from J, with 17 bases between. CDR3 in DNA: TGTGCCAGTCAAATTTTGGGGGGTAATAATTCACCCCTCCACTTT. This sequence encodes CASQILGGNNSPLHF.

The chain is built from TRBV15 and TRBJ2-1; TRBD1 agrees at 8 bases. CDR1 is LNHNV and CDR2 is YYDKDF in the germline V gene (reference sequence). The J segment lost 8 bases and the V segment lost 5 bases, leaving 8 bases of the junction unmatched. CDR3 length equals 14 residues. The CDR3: CATSRRKTGDEQFF. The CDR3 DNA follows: TGTGCCACCAGCCGCAGAAAGACAGGGGATGAGCAGTTCTTC.

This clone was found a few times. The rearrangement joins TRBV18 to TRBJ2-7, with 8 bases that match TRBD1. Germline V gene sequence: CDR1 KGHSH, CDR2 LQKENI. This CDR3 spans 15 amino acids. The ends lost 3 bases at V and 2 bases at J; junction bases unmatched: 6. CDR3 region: CASSPLDRGPYEQYF. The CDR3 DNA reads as TGTGCCAGCTCACCCCTCGACAGGGGTCCCTACGAGCAGTACTTC. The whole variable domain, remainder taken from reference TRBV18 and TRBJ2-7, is NAGVMQNPRHLVRRRGQEARLRCSPMKGHSHVYWYRQLPEEGLKFMVYLQKENIIDESGMPKERFSAEFPKEGPSILRIQQVVRGDSAAYFCASSPLDRGPYEQYFGPGTRLTVT.

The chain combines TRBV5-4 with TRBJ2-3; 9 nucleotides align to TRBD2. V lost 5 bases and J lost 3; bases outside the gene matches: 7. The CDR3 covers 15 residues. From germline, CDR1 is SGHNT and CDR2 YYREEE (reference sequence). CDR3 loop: CASSKREEWTDTQYF. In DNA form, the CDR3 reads TGTGCCAGCAGTAAGCGGGAGGAATGGACAGATACGCAGTATTTT.

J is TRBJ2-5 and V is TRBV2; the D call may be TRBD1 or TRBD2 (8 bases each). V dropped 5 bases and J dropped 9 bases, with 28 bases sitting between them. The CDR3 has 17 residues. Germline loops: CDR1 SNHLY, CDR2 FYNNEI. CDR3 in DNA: TGTGCCAGCAGTCAAGGACAGGGCGGGGGGCTAGTTGATTCCCAGTACTTC. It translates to CASSQGQGGGLVDSQYF.

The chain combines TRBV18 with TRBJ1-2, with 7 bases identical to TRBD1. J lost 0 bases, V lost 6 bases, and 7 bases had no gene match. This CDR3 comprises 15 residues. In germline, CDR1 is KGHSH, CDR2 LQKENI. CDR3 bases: TGTGCCAGCTCGGACCGGGACAGACCTAACTATGGCTACACCTTC. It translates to CASSDRDRPNYGYTF.

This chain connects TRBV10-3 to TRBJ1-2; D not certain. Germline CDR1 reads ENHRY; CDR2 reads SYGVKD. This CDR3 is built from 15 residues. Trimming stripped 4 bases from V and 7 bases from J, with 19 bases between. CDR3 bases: TGTGCCATCAGTGGAGACCGGGGTGCAAGGAGTGGCTACACCTTC. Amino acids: CAISGDRGARSGYTF.

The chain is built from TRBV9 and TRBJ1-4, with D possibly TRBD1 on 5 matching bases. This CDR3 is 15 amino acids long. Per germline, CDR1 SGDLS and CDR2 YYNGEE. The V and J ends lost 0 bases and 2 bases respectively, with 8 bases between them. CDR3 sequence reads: CASSVGGRTNEKLFF. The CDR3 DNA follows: TGTGCCAGCAGCGTAGGGGGCAGGACTAATGAAAAACTGTTTTTT.

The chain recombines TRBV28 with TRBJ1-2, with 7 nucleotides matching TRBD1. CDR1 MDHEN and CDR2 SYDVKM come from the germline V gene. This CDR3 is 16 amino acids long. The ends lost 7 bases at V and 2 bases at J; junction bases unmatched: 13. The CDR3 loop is CASKFSDRMSNYGYTF. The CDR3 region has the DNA TGTGCCAGCAAATTCTCGGACAGGATGTCAAACTATGGCTACACCTTC.

Here the CDR3 reads CASSFRERRIDTQYF. In DNA form, the CDR3 reads TGCGCCAGCTCCTTCCGGGAACGACGAATAGATACGCAGTATTTT. The chain couples TRBV4-1 to TRBJ2-3, with a tentative D call TRBD2 (5 bases). V lost 8 bases and J 5 bases, leaving 20 bases between the germline ends. Germline lookup yields CDR1 MGHRA and CDR2 YSYEKL. The CDR3 consists of 15 residues.

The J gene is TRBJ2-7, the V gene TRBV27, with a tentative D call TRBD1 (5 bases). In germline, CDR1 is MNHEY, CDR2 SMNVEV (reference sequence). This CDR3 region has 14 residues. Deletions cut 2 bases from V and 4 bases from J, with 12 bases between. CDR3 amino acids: CASSLQGPRYEQYF. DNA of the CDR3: TGTGCCAGCAGTTTACAGGGCCCGAGGTACGAGCAGTACTTC.

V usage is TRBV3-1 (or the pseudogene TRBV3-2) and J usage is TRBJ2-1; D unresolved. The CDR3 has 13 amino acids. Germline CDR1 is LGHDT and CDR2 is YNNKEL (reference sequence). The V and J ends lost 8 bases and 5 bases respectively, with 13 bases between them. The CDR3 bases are TGTGCCAGCGGAGAGTTTTGGAACAATGAGCAGTTCTTC. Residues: CASGEFWNNEQFF.

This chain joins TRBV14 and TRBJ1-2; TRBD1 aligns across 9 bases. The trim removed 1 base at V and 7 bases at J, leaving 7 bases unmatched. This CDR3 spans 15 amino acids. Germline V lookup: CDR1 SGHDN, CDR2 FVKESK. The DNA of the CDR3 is TGTGCCAGCAGCCAAGCGGGACAGGGATTAAGTGGCTACACCTTC. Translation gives CASSQAGQGLSGYTF.

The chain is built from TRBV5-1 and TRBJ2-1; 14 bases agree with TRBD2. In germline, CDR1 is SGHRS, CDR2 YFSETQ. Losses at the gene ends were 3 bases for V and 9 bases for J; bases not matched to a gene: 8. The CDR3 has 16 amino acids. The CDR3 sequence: CASSSSTSGRAVEQFF. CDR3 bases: TGCGCCAGCAGCTCGTCGACTAGCGGGAGGGCCGTTGAGCAGTTCTTC.

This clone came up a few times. CDR3 nucleotide sequence: TGTGCCAGCAGCTGGATGAGCTCCTACGAGCAGTACTTC. Translated: CASSWMSSYEQYF. The chain is built from TRBV13 and TRBJ2-7; D not certain. The CDR3 is 13 residues long. Between the trimmed V and J ends, which lost 4 bases and 0 bases, there was a span of 7 bases. The germline V gene encodes CDR1 PRHDT and CDR2 FYEKMQ (reference sequence).

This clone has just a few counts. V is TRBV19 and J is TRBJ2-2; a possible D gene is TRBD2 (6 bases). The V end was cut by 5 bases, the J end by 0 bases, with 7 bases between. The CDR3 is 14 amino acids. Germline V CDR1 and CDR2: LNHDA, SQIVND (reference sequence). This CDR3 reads CASSAGTNTGELFF. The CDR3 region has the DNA TGTGCCAGTAGTGCGGGGACGAACACCGGGGAGCTGTTTTTT.

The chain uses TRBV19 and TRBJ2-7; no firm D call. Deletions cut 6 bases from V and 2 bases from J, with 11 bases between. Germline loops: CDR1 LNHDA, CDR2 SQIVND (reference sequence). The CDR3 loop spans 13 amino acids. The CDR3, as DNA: TGTGCCAGTAGGGGCACTTTGCCCTACGAGCAGTACTTC. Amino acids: CASRGTLPYEQYF.

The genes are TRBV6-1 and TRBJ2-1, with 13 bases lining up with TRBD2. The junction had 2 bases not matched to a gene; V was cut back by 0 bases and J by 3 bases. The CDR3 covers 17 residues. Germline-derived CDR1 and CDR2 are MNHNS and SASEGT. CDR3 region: CASSEAGTSGVYNEQFF. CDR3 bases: TGTGCCAGCAGTGAAGCAGGGACTAGCGGGGTCTACAATGAGCAGTTCTTC.

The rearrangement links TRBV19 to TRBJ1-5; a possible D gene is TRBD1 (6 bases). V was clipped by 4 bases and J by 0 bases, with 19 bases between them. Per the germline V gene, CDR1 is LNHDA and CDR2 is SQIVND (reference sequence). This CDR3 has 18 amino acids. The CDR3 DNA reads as TGTGCCAGTAGTAGAAATACCGGGACACGTTATAGCAATCAGCCCCAGCATTTT. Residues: CASSRNTGTRYSNQPQHF.

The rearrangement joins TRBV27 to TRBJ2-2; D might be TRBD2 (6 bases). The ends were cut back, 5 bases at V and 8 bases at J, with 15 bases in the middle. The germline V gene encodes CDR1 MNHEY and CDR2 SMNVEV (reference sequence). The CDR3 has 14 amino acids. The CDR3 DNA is TGTGCCAGCAGTACGCCTAGCGACTCAGGGGAGCTGTTTTTT. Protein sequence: CASSTPSDSGELFF.

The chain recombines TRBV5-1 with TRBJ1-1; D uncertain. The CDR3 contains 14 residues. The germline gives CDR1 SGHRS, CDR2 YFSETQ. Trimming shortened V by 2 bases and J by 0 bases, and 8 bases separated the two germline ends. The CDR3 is CASSLETMNTEAFF. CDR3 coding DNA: TGCGCCAGCAGCTTAGAGACTATGAACACTGAAGCTTTCTTT.

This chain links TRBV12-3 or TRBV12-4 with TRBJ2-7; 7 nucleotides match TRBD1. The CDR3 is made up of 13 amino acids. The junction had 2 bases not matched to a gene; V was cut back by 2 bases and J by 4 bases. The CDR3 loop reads CASSLTQGYEQYF. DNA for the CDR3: TGTGCCAGCAGTTTAACACAGGGGTACGAGCAGTACTTC.

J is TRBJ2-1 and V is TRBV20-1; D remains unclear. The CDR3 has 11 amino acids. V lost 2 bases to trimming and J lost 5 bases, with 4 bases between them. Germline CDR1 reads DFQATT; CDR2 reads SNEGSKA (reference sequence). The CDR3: CSARHHNEQFF. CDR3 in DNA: TGCAGTGCTAGACACCACAATGAGCAGTTCTTC.

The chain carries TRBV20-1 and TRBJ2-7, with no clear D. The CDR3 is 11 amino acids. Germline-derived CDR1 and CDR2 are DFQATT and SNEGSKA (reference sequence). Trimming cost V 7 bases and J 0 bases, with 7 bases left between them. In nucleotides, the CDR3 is TGCAGTGTCAAAGACTCCTACGAGCAGTACTTC. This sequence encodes CSVKDSYEQYF.

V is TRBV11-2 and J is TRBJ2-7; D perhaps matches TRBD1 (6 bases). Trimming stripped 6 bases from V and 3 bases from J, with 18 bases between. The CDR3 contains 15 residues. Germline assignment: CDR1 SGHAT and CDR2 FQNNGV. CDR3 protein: CASRSPRDNLYEQYF. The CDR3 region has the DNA TGTGCCAGCAGAAGCCCCCGGGACAATCTCTACGAGCAGTACTTC.

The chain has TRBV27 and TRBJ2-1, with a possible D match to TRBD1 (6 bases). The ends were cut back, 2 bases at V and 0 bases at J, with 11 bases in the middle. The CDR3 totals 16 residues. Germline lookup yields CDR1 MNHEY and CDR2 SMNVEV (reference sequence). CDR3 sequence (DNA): TGTGCCAGCAGTTTAGCCCAGACAGGCTCCTACAATGAGCAGTTCTTC. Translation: CASSLAQTGSYNEQFF.

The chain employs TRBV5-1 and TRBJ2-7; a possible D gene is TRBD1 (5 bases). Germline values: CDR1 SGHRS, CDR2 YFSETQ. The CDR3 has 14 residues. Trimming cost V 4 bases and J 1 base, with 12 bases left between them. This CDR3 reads CASSIQTGSYEQYF. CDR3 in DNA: TGCGCCAGCAGCATCCAAACAGGTTCCTACGAGCAGTACTTC.

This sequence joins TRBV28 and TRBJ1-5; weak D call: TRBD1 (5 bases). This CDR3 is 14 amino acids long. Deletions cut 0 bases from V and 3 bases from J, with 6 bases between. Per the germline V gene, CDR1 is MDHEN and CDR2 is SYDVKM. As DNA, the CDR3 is TGTGCCAGCAGTTTATGGGGGCCCAATCAGCCCCAGCATTTT. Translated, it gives CASSLWGPNQPQHF. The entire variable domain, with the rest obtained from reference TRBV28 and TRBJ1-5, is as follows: DVKVTQSSRYLVKRTGEKVFLECVQDMDHENMFWYRQDPGLGLRLIYFSYDVKMKEKGDIPEGYSVSREKKERFSLILESASTNQTSMYLCASSLWGPNQPQHFGDGTRLSIL.

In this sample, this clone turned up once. CDR3 loop: CAIPVGGQGALNTGELFF. The DNA for the CDR3 is TGTGCCATCCCAGTTGGGGGACAGGGGGCTTTGAACACCGGGGAGCTGTTTTTT. This chain connects TRBV28 to TRBJ2-2; 12 nucleotides match TRBD1. CDR1 is MDHEN and CDR2 is SYDVKM in the germline V gene. CDR3 length: 18 amino acids. The trim removed 10 bases at V and 1 base at J, leaving 13 bases unmatched. Full variable domain (rest looked up from reference TRBV28 and TRBJ2-2): DVKVTQSSRYLVKRTGEKVFLECVQDMDHENMFWYRQDPGLGLRLIYFSYDVKMKEKGDIPEGYSVSREKKERFSLILESASTNQTSMYLCAIPVGGQGALNTGELFFGEGSRLTVL.